Below, 10 T cell receptor beta chains from the same sample are listed, as sequenced in a study of T cells in Graves' hyperthyroidism and ophthalmopathy. RNA transcripts yielded amplified TCR beta CDR3 regions. Researchers ran a first-round RT-PCR on the TCR CDR3 using the HTBI primer set. TCRdb fed the multiplex PCR reads into MiXCR, producing one record per CDR3 protein. The table shows a few hundred thousand distinct CDR3 sequences, with over 15% occurring only once. Sample: blood. The receptors come from a woman between 18 and 29 years old with Graves' hyperthyroidism.

This clonotype was detected many times. The V and J genes are TRBV12-3 or TRBV12-4 and TRBJ1-3; 7 bases map to TRBD1. The CDR3 sequence is 14 residues long. Unmatched junction bases numbered 6, after V lost 10 bases and J lost 0 bases. The CDR3 is CATHRGISGNTIYF. The CDR3 bases are TGTGCCACCCACAGGGGAATCTCTGGAAACACCATATATTTT.

This clonotype was observed many times. The rearrangement links TRBV6-1 to TRBJ1-1, with D unclear. V dropped 4 bases and J dropped 0 bases, with 9 bases sitting between them. There are 14 residues in the CDR3. The V gene's germline CDR1 is MNHNS and CDR2 SASEGT. CDR3 loop: CASSARDLNTEAFF. The CDR3 DNA reads TGTGCCAGCAGTGCGAGGGATCTGAACACTGAAGCTTTCTTT.

This clonotype was seen ten or more times. The J gene is TRBJ1-1, the V gene TRBV2; the D gene is possibly TRBD1 (5 bases). The CDR3 covers 17 residues. Germline CDR1 SNHLY, CDR2 FYNNEI. The germline V and J ends were trimmed by 1 base and 4 bases, with 19 bases remaining between them. The CDR3 DNA reads TGTGCCAGCAGTGAAGATGCCGGGGGGGTGAGAGGCACTGAAGCTTTCTTT. This gives the protein CASSEDAGGVRGTEAFF.

Many counts were recorded for this clonotype. The gene calls are TRBV27 and TRBJ2-7; a possible D gene is TRBD2 (5 bases). The length of the CDR3 is 16 residues. Trimming removed 0 bases at V and 4 bases at J, with 16 bases between. Germline V CDR1 and CDR2: MNHEY, SMNVEV (reference sequence). The CDR3 DNA sequence: TGTGCCAGCAGTTTATCGAGGGAACTAGTGTCGTACGAGCAGTACTTC. It encodes CASSLSRELVSYEQYF.

This clonotype has ten or more counts. The V and J genes are TRBV6-2 or TRBV6-3 and TRBJ1-2; D is possibly TRBD1 (5 bases). The V and J ends lost 2 bases and 2 bases respectively, with 6 bases between them. Germline CDR1 and CDR2: MNHEY and SVGEGT. The CDR3 length is 13 residues. The CDR3 protein is CASSYRDNYGYTF. DNA for the CDR3: TGTGCCAGCAGTTACCGGGACAACTATGGCTACACCTTC.

This clonotype was seen many times. The chain carries TRBV6-5 and TRBJ1-1; D is undetermined. This CDR3 is built from 13 residues. Per the germline V gene, CDR1 is MNHEY and CDR2 is SVGAGI. Trimming pared 5 bases from V and 1 base from J, leaving 8 bases between. The CDR3 DNA sequence: TGTGCCAGCAGTAAGACGAGGAACACTGAAGCTTTCTTT. It encodes CASSKTRNTEAFF.

This clonotype has ten or more counts. The V gene is TRBV18, the J gene TRBJ2-5; 8 bases agree with TRBD2. The length of the CDR3 is 16 residues. CDR1 is KGHSH and CDR2 is LQKENI in the germline V gene. V shed 1 base, J shed 2 bases, and the junction held 6 bases outside the gene matches. CDR3 sequence reads: CASSPRVGLEQETQYF. The DNA for the CDR3 is TGTGCCAGCTCACCACGTGTGGGACTAGAGCAAGAGACCCAGTACTTC. Supplemented by reference TRBV18 and TRBJ2-5, the full variable domain reads NAGVMQNPRHLVRRRGQEARLRCSPMKGHSHVYWYRQLPEEGLKFMVYLQKENIIDESGMPKERFSAEFPKEGPSILRIQQVVRGDSAAYFCASSPRVGLEQETQYFGPGTRLLVL.

This clonotype was seen repeatedly, ten times or more. The chain has TRBV20-1 and TRBJ2-7; D is unclear. Germline-derived CDR1 and CDR2 are DFQATT and SNEGSKA (reference sequence). The CDR3 contains 14 residues. Between the trimmed V and J ends, which lost 1 base and 2 bases, there was a span of 12 bases. CDR3 nucleotide sequence: TGCAGTGCTAGAGCGCGGAACCGGGCCTACGAGCAGTACTTC. Translating it yields CSARARNRAYEQYF.

The sample holds many counts of this clonotype. The rearrangement links TRBV7-9 to TRBJ1-1; no clear D. Trimming cost V 7 bases and J 3 bases, with 6 bases left between them. Germline CDR1 reads SEHNR; CDR2 reads FQNEAQ (reference sequence). This CDR3 is built from 11 residues. The CDR3 protein is CASTEDTEAFF. The CDR3 DNA follows: TGTGCCAGCACGGAGGACACTGAAGCTTTCTTT.

This clonotype was counted ten times or more. The rearrangement uses TRBV5-1 and TRBJ1-2, with TRBD1 identical over 9 bases. The length of the CDR3 is 13 residues. Germline loops: CDR1 SGHRS, CDR2 YFSETQ. V gave up 1 base and J gave up 8 bases; unmatched junction bases: 3. The CDR3 DNA follows: TGCGCCAGCAGCTTGAATGACAGGGGGGGCTACACCTTC. It yields the protein CASSLNDRGGYTF.